The 10 T cell receptor beta chains below were found in one sample sequenced in a study of molecular identifiers for immune sequencing clone quantification. TCRdb re-called the PCR reads through MiXCR, storing one row per CDR3 protein. The sample records about 640,000 distinct CDR3 sequences, just under 20% being singletons. Specimen: naive CD8+ T cells from blood, with Jurkat cell RNA spiked in. Subset defined: FACS-sorted CD8+CD4-CCR7+CD45RA+ naive T cells. The receptors shown here come from a human donor in good health. Some libraries in this study had Jurkat cell RNA spiked in.

This clonotype has only one observation. A much larger clone is a single base away; this may be a read error. No conserved phenylalanine or tryptophan is present at the end of the CDR3, so a read error is the likely explanation. The chain links TRBV6-5 to TRBJ1-1; D call uncertain. V gave up 6 bases and J gave up 0 bases, with 14 bases separating them. Germline values: CDR1 MNHEY, CDR2 SVGAGI. This CDR3 contains 15 residues. Here the CDR3 reads CASSHGRGMNTEAFS. In DNA, the CDR3 is TGTGCCAGCAGCCACGGGCGAGGAATGAACACTGAAGCTTTCTCT.

This clonotype has at least ten counts. The chain couples TRBV29-1 to TRBJ2-5, with D perhaps matching TRBD1 or TRBD2 (5 bases each). Trimming shortened V by 4 bases and J by 1 base, and 7 bases separated the two germline ends. Germline V gene data show CDR1 as SQVTM and CDR2 as ANQGSEA. This CDR3 has 12 amino acids. The CDR3 here is CSVGDLQETQYF. In DNA, the CDR3 is TGCAGCGTTGGGGACCTCCAAGAGACCCAGTACTTC.

The table lists this clonotype with many counts. The rearrangement joins TRBV29-1 to TRBJ1-3; D not resolved. The length of the CDR3 is 15 residues. V lost 6 bases and J 0 bases, leaving 15 bases between the germline ends. Germline CDR1 reads SQVTM; CDR2 reads ANQGSEA. Here the CDR3 reads CSVAGYPNSGNTIYF. CDR3 DNA sequence: TGCAGCGTCGCCGGATACCCGAACTCTGGAAACACCATATATTTT.

As for this clonotype: The conserved phenylalanine or tryptophan normally closing the CDR3 is absent here, so this likely arose from a read error. V is TRBV29-1 and J is TRBJ2-7; 11 positions match TRBD1. The ends lost 2 bases at V and 0 bases at J; junction bases unmatched: 3. The CDR3 runs 15 residues. The germline CDR1 and CDR2 sequences are SQVTM and ANQGSEA. CDR3 nucleotides: TGCAGCGTTGAAAGGGACAGGGGGAACTCCTACGAGCAGTACCTC. Protein product: CSVERDRGNSYEQYL.

This sequence joins TRBV27 and TRBJ2-7; D is uncertain. V gave up 4 bases and J gave up 6 bases, with 16 bases separating them. The germline V gene has CDR1 MNHEY and CDR2 SMNVEV (reference sequence). The CDR3 runs to 14 residues. The CDR3 nucleotides are TGTGCCAGCAGTTATGCACCGACCGTTTTCGAGCAGTACTTC. As protein: CASSYAPTVFEQYF.

As concerns this clonotype: This may stem from a read error, because a much larger clone lies one nucleotide away. V is TRBV4-3 and J is TRBJ1-4; D unclear. CDR1 is LGHNA, CDR2 YSLEER, per germline. V lost 1 base and J 0 bases, leaving 9 bases between the germline ends. The CDR3 has 16 residues. The CDR3 DNA reads TGCGCCAGCAGCCAAGTTCCGGCGGCAACTAATGAAAAACTGTTTTTT. It specifies CASSQVPAATNEKLFF.

This clonotype has only a few counts. The rearrangement links TRBV19 to TRBJ2-3; maybe TRBD1 (5 bases). The CDR3 spans 15 residues. Germline V lookup: CDR1 LNHDA, CDR2 SQIVND (reference sequence). With 5 bases removed from V and 1 base from J, the gap between germline ends came to 13 bases. The CDR3 sequence: CASSALGVGTDTQYF. In DNA form, the CDR3 reads TGTGCCAGTAGTGCGCTAGGGGTTGGCACAGATACGCAGTATTTT.

As to this clonotype: This may be a read error: a much more frequent sequence differs by one nucleotide. This chain joins TRBV15 and TRBJ1-1, with no clear D. Germline V CDR1 and CDR2: LNHNV, YYDKDF (reference sequence). This CDR3 is 14 amino acids long. V lost 0 bases, J lost 1 base, and 6 bases lay in between. CDR3: CATSRESGNTEAFF. The CDR3 region has the DNA TGTGCCACCAGCAGAGAAAGCGGGAACACTGAAGCTTTCTTT.

This clonotype was seen ten or more times. V is TRBV4-1 and J is TRBJ2-7; D unresolved. The V gene's germline CDR1 is MGHRA and CDR2 YSYEKL. The CDR3 loop spans 12 amino acids. V was clipped by 4 bases and J by 6 bases, with 10 bases between them. In nucleotides, the CDR3 is TGCGCCAGCAGCCCAAAAGGCGGCGAGCAGTACTTC. Protein sequence: CASSPKGGEQYF.

A few counts support this clonotype. The rearrangement uses TRBV12-3 or TRBV12-4 and TRBJ2-7; D could derive from TRBD1 or TRBD2 (5 bases each). Trimming shortened V by 3 bases and J by 6 bases, and 9 bases separated the two germline ends. The CDR3 is 12 residues long. The CDR3 loop is CASSFLGVEQYF. The CDR3 coding sequence is TGTGCCAGCAGTTTTCTGGGGGTCGAGCAGTACTTC.